This T cell receptor (beta chain) was recovered during a study of T-cell reconstitution after alpha-beta-depleted transplantation in children. As it was prepared, the TCRbeta library received unique molecular identifiers. TCRdb fed the PCR reads into MiXCR, producing one record per CDR3 protein. The sample includes about 180,000 distinct CDR3 sequences, 11% seen only once; the top ten take about 13%. Deletions cut 6 bases from V and 1 base from J, with 14 bases between. CDR1 and CDR2 from the germline V gene are SGHTA and FQGNSA. The CDR3 loop spans 15 amino acids. This clonotype was observed at least ten times.

The receptor was derived from a boy between 2 and 10 years old with acute myeloid leukemia, due to receive a stem cell transplant. The gene calls are TRBV7-2 and TRBJ2-3; the D gene could be TRBD1 or TRBD2 (5 bases each). The sample in question was PBMCs, obtained before TCRalphabeta/CD19-depleted stem cell transplant. In DNA form, the CDR3 reads TGTGCCAGCAGACTCCCGGGACCCGGCACAGATACGCAGTATTTT. Its translation is CASRLPGPGTDTQYF.